The sequence of this T cell receptor beta chain was determined in a study of cytomegalovirus exposure and HLA in healthy donors. Study-wide findings and caveats: A later analysis showed that HLA-associated TCR beta chains had undergone more clonal expansion than equally common others.

These donors counted as nominally healthy when sampled, but unrecorded immune exposures were likely. Note on this clone: The antigen is unknown.

A multiplex PCR was run with 60 Vbeta primers and 13 Jbeta primers. Data came from immunoSEQ multiplex PCR; TCRdb stores just in-frame clones and leaves some out. Its table records 40,000 to 60,000 clones. Trimming took 0 bases from V and 5 from J; bases not matched to a gene: 4. This CDR3 is 14 amino acids long. Germline CDR1 is SGHRS and CDR2 is YFSETQ. The J gene is TRBJ1-1, the V gene TRBV5-1, with TRBD1 matching over 7 bases. The clonotype comes from a male donor in good health and CMV-seropositive. Sequencing used PBMCs. Here the CDR3 DNA reads TGCGCCAGCAGCTTGGCTAGGGGGCAAACTGAAGCTTTCTTT. Translating it yields CASSLARGQTEAFF.